Following are 24 T cell receptor beta chains from one sample sequenced in a study of cytomegalovirus exposure and HLA in healthy donors. This table comes from immunoSEQ multiplex PCR, and its TCRdb copy is limited to in-frame clones, with some not included. The repertoire consists of some 320,000 clones, with roughly 90% occurring once and the leading ten covering approximately 1%. The sequencing input was PBMCs. These receptor sequences come from a woman younger than 45 in good health and CMV-seropositive.

The rearrangement joins TRBV6-1 to TRBJ2-7; D call uncertain. Germline-derived CDR1 and CDR2 are MNHNS and SASEGT. The CDR3 totals 11 residues. V lost 4 bases, J lost 6 bases, and 7 bases lay in between. The CDR3 DNA reads TGTGCCAGCAGTGGGTGGGGCGAGCAGTACTTC. Translating it yields CASSGWGEQYF.

The chain links TRBV30 to TRBJ2-7; D is unresolved. V lost 1 base and J 5 bases, leaving 18 bases between the germline ends. The CDR3 is 15 residues long. Per the germline V gene, CDR1 is GTSNPN and CDR2 is SVGIG (reference sequence). The CDR3 loop reads CAWSAPHTSKNEQYF. The CDR3 DNA is TGTGCCTGGAGTGCCCCCCACACCTCGAAGAACGAGCAGTACTTC.

The CDR3 nucleotides are TGTGCCAGCAGCTTAGGGGACAGGGGCGACTATGGCTACACCTTC. It codes for CASSLGDRGDYGYTF. V and J are TRBV7-9 and TRBJ1-2; 10 nucleotides line up with TRBD1. V was pared by 1 base and J by 3 bases, with 2 bases of the junction left unmatched. The CDR3 is 15 amino acids. Germline V gene lookup returns CDR1 SEHNR and CDR2 FQNEAQ (reference sequence).

The rearrangement links TRBV28 to TRBJ1-2; D perhaps matches TRBD1 (6 bases). Germline lookup yields CDR1 MDHEN and CDR2 SYDVKM. V lost 6 bases to trimming and J lost 5 bases, with 19 bases between them. The length of the CDR3 is 15 residues. The CDR3 reads CASSTPGQDRYGYTF. In DNA, the CDR3 is TGTGCCAGCAGCACCCCGGGACAAGACCGTTATGGCTACACCTTC.

The chain joins TRBV19 to TRBJ2-1; D call uncertain. The germline V gene has CDR1 LNHDA and CDR2 SQIVND (reference sequence). The CDR3 is 14 amino acids. The V gene lost 5 bases and the J gene lost 8 bases, with 16 bases spanning the gap. This chain's CDR3 is CASSVPARTDEQFF. The CDR3 nucleotides are TGTGCCAGTAGTGTTCCGGCACGCACGGATGAGCAGTTCTTC.

The V call is TRBV27, the J call TRBJ2-2; 12 nucleotides agree with TRBD2. The ends lost 7 bases at V and 5 bases at J; junction bases unmatched: 8. The CDR3 loop spans 16 amino acids. CDR1 MNHEY and CDR2 SMNVEV come from the germline V gene (reference sequence). CDR3 protein: CASTRLLAGGTGELFF. The CDR3 DNA is TGTGCCAGCACTCGGTTACTAGCGGGAGGTACCGGGGAGCTGTTTTTT.

Only a few counts were recorded for this clone. The CDR3 sequence is CASSLLRGVGYTF. The CDR3 coding sequence is TGTGCCAGCAGCTTGCTCAGGGGTGTTGGCTACACCTTC. The chain couples TRBV5-8 to TRBJ1-2; TRBD1 is a possible D gene (6 bases). Germline CDR1 reads SGHTS; CDR2 reads YDEGEE. CDR3 length equals 13 residues. V was trimmed by 1 base and J by 7 bases, leaving 11 bases between them.

V and J are TRBV7-2 and TRBJ1-1, with a weak D call TRBD1 (5 bases). V lost 0 bases to trimming and J lost 11 bases, with 13 bases between them. Germline CDR1 reads SGHTA; CDR2 reads FQGNSA. The CDR3 contains 13 residues. CDR3 in amino acids: CASSLARQGAAFF. The DNA for the CDR3 is TGTGCCAGCAGCTTAGCCCGGCAGGGTGCTGCTTTCTTT.

V gene TRBV12-5 combines with J gene TRBJ2-1; no reliable D call. The germline V gene has CDR1 LGHNT and CDR2 FRNRAP. CDR3 length: 15 residues. Trimming removed 7 bases from V and 0 bases from J, with 13 bases in between. The CDR3 loop is CASAPELSSYNEQFF. The CDR3 bases are TGTGCTAGTGCCCCGGAACTTAGCTCCTACAATGAGCAGTTCTTC.

The chain is built from TRBV5-5 and TRBJ2-5; 9 nucleotides agree with TRBD2. Germline values: CDR1 SGHKS, CDR2 YYEKEE (reference sequence). Losses at the gene ends were 4 bases for V and 1 base for J; bases not matched to a gene: 5. The CDR3 runs 15 residues. CDR3 coding DNA: TGTGCCAGCAGCGGGCTAGCGGGGCGCCAAGAGACCCAGTACTTC. It codes for CASSGLAGRQETQYF. The variable domain in full, completed from reference TRBV5-5 and TRBJ2-5, reads DAGVTQSPTHLIKTRGQQVTLRCSPISGHKSVSWYQQVLGQGPQFIFQYYEKEERGRGNFPDRFSARQFPNYSSELNVNALLLGDSALYLCASSGLAGRQETQYFGPGTRLLVL.

The chain couples TRBV27 to TRBJ2-7, with 8 bases aligning to TRBD1. The germline gives CDR1 MNHEY, CDR2 SMNVEV (reference sequence). CDR3 length: 15 residues. Unmatched junction bases numbered 9, after V lost 5 bases and J lost 3 bases. CDR3 loop: CASSQTPGQVYEQYF. The CDR3, as DNA: TGTGCCAGCAGTCAAACCCCGGGACAGGTCTACGAGCAGTACTTC.

This chain uses TRBV6-5 with TRBJ2-3; the D is unclear. The CDR3 is 16 residues long. From germline, CDR1 is MNHEY and CDR2 SVGAGI. V gave up 2 bases and J gave up 0 bases, with 12 bases separating them. For the CDR3, the DNA is TGTGCCAGCAGTTACGGTGTTCCCCATAGCACAGATACGCAGTATTTT. It yields the protein CASSYGVPHSTDTQYF.

This rearrangement joins TRBV2 to TRBJ2-3, with D unclear. V was pared by 7 bases and J by 0 bases, with 11 bases between. This CDR3 contains 14 residues. Germline lookup yields CDR1 SNHLY and CDR2 FYNNEI. The CDR3, as DNA: TGTGCCAGCAAGCAGATAGTTAGCACAGATACGCAGTATTTT. Residues: CASKQIVSTDTQYF.

The chain is built from TRBV7-9 and TRBJ2-1; 9 nucleotides match TRBD2. The germline CDR1 and CDR2 sequences are SEHNR and FQNEAQ (reference sequence). CDR3 length: 15 residues. Trimming took 4 bases from V and 7 from J; bases not matched to a gene: 8. The CDR3 spells CASSSRLADFNEQFF. Written as DNA, the CDR3 is TGTGCCAGCAGCTCACGACTAGCGGACTTTAATGAGCAGTTCTTC.

This clone showed up just a few times. The CDR3 nucleotides read TGTGCCAGTAGTCCGGGAGCTACCTACGAGCAGTACTTC. It is translated as CASSPGATYEQYF. The chain uses TRBV19 and TRBJ2-7, with D maybe TRBD2 (6 bases). The CDR3 spans 13 residues. Trimming removed 5 bases at V and 2 bases at J, with 10 bases between. Germline V gene sequence: CDR1 LNHDA, CDR2 SQIVND (reference sequence).

J is TRBJ2-2 and V is TRBV30; TRBD2 matches at 8 bases. Germline V gene data show CDR1 as GTSNPN and CDR2 as SVGIG (reference sequence). The CDR3 runs to 20 residues. V lost 4 bases to trimming and J lost 2 bases; unmatched junction nucleotides: 21. As DNA, the CDR3 is TGTGCCTGGACCTGGAAGGCGGGGGGACGGACCGACTTCAACACCGGGGAGCTGTTTTTT. Translated, it gives CAWTWKAGGRTDFNTGELFF.

The chain carries TRBV4-3 and TRBJ2-3, with TRBD2 matching 11 bases. Germline CDR1 LGHNA, CDR2 YSLEER. With 4 bases clipped from V and 0 bases from J, the junction kept 3 bases outside the gene matches. The CDR3 is 16 amino acids. CDR3 loop: CASSPRTSGSTDTQYF. CDR3 bases: TGCGCCAGCAGCCCTAGGACTAGCGGGAGCACAGATACGCAGTATTTT.

The chain uses TRBV9 and TRBJ2-5, with TRBD2 identical over 8 bases. The CDR3 runs 16 residues. Germline V gene lookup returns CDR1 SGDLS and CDR2 YYNGEE. After removal of 3 bases from V and 5 bases from J, the junction contained 12 bases not matched to a gene. CDR3 coding DNA: TGTGCCAGCAGCGCTGGGGGACTAGACGGGTGGGAGACCCAGTACTTC. It codes for CASSAGGLDGWETQYF.

The chain is built from TRBV2 and TRBJ2-3; TRBD1 matches at 7 bases. Trimming took 7 bases from V and 4 from J; bases not matched to a gene: 17. Germline V CDR1 and CDR2: SNHLY, FYNNEI. The CDR3 consists of 17 residues. CDR3: CASKPFGDRVGADTQYF. CDR3 bases: TGTGCCAGCAAACCGTTCGGAGACAGGGTGGGCGCAGATACGCAGTATTTT.

This clone came up once. The genes are TRBV30 and TRBJ2-7, with TRBD2 as a possible D gene (7 bases). The V gene's germline CDR1 is GTSNPN and CDR2 SVGIG (reference sequence). V gave up 5 bases and J gave up 5 bases, with 19 bases separating them. The CDR3 totals 14 residues. Here the CDR3 DNA reads TGTGCCTGGGGAATGGGCGGGGGCAGGAACGAGCAGTACTTC. This encodes CAWGMGGGRNEQYF.

The rearrangement joins TRBV27 to TRBJ2-3, with 8 bases fitting TRBD2. There are 15 residues in the CDR3. Germline V lookup: CDR1 MNHEY, CDR2 SMNVEV (reference sequence). With V trimmed by 6 bases and J by 3 bases, 8 bases remained unmatched. Written as DNA, the CDR3 is TGTGCCAGCAGCCCGTTGGGACTAGTGACAGATACGCAGTATTTT. The encoded protein is CASSPLGLVTDTQYF.

The J gene is TRBJ1-2, the V gene TRBV28; D is perhaps TRBD1 (5 bases). CDR3 length: 13 residues. Germline-derived CDR1 and CDR2 are MDHEN and SYDVKM. Trimming left V 4 bases short and J 2 bases short, with 8 bases between. DNA for the CDR3: TGTGCCAGCAGTTCGCGGGGGAACTATGGCTACACCTTC. This translates into CASSSRGNYGYTF.

The chain recombines TRBV4-3 with TRBJ1-4; no definite D call. The germline V gene encodes CDR1 LGHNA and CDR2 YSLEER. V was pared by 2 bases and J by 0 bases, with 10 bases between. The CDR3 spans 16 residues. The CDR3 sequence: CASSQPLRTTNEKLFF. The CDR3 bases are TGCGCCAGCAGCCAACCCCTGCGAACAACTAATGAAAAACTGTTTTTT.

The CDR3 loop is CASSLSRGGSEKLFF. The CDR3 DNA sequence: TGCGCCAGCAGCCTCTCGAGGGGGGGCAGTGAAAAACTGTTTTTT. The genes are TRBV4-3 and TRBJ1-4; possible D gene TRBD1, 6 bases. The CDR3 totals 15 residues. V gave up 4 bases and J gave up 7 bases, with 16 bases separating them. Germline V lookup: CDR1 LGHNA, CDR2 YSLEER.